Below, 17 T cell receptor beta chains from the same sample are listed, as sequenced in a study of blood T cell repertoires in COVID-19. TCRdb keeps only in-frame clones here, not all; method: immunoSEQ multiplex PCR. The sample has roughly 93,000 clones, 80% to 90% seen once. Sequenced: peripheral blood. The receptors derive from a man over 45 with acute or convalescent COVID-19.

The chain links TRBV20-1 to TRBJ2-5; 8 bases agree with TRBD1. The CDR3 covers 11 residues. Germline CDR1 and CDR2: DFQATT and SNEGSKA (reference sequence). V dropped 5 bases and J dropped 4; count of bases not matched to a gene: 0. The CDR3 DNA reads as TGCAGTGCTGACAGGGGAGAGACCCAGTACTTC. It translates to CSADRGETQYF.

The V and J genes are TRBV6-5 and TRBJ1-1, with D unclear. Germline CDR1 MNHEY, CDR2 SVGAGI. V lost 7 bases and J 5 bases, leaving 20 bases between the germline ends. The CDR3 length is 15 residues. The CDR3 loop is CASTPPSGYGTEAFF. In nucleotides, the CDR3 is TGTGCCAGCACCCCCCCGAGCGGGTACGGTACTGAAGCTTTCTTT.

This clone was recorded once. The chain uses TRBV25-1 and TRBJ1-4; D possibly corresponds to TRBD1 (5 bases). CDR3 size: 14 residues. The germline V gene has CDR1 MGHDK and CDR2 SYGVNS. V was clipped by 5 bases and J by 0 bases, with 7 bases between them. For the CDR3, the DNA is TGTGCCAGCAGTCGACAGTCAACTAATGAAAAACTGTTTTTT. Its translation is CASSRQSTNEKLFF.

In DNA, the CDR3 is TGTGCCAGCAGTGAAATGGGACAGGGGGTTCAGACCCAGTACTTC. Encoded protein: CASSEMGQGVQTQYF. This chain uses TRBV6-1 with TRBJ2-5; TRBD1 matches at 11 bases. Germline CDR1 is MNHNS and CDR2 is SASEGT. This CDR3 region has 15 residues. V lost 2 bases, J lost 6 bases, and 5 bases stayed unmatched.

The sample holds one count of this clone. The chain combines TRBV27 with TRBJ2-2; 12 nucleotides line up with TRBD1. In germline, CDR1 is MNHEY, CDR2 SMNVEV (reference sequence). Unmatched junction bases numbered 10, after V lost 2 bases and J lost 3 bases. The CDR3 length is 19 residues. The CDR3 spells CASSLRWGGTGGHTGELFF. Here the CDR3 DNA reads TGTGCCAGCAGTTTACGGTGGGGGGGGACAGGGGGCCACACCGGGGAGCTGTTTTTT.

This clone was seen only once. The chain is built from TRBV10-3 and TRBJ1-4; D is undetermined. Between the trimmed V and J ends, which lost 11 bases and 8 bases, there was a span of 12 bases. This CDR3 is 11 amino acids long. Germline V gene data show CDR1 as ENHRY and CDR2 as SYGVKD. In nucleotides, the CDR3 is TGTGCCGTCTCAGATGGCGAAAAACTGTTTTTT. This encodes CAVSDGEKLFF.

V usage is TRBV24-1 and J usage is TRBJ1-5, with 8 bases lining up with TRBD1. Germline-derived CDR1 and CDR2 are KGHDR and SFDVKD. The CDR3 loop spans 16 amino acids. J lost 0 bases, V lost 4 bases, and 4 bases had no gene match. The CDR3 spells CATSDGQGYSNQPQHF. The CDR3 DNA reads TGTGCCACCAGTGACGGACAGGGCTATAGCAATCAGCCCCAGCATTTT.

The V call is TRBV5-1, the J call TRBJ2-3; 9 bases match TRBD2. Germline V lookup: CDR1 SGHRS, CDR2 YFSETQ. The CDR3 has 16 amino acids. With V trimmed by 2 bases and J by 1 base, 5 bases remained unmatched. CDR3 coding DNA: TGCGCCAGCAGCTTAAGAGTAGCGGGGGGCACAGATACGCAGTATTTT. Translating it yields CASSLRVAGGTDTQYF.

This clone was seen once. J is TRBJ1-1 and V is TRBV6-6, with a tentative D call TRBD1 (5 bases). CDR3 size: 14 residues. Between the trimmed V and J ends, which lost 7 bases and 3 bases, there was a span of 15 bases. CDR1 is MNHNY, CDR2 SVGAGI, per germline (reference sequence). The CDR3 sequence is CASKFTREDTEAFF. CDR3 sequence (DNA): TGTGCCAGCAAGTTTACCAGGGAAGACACTGAAGCTTTCTTT.

CDR3 DNA: TGTGCCAGCTCACCATCCGGAGCTAATTCACCCCTCCACTTT. This sequence encodes CASSPSGANSPLHF. The chain employs TRBV18 and TRBJ1-6; D gene unclear. The germline V and J ends were trimmed by 2 bases and 6 bases, with 8 bases remaining between them. This CDR3 spans 14 amino acids. Germline CDR1 KGHSH, CDR2 LQKENI.

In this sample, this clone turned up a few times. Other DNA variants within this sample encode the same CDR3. DNA of the CDR3: TGTGCCAGTACGGACAGGGCTTATAGCAATCAGCCCCAGCATTTT. Amino acid sequence: CASTDRAYSNQPQHF. V is TRBV19 and J is TRBJ1-5, with 8 bases lining up with TRBD1. Trimming removed 7 bases from V and 0 bases from J; junction bases left unmatched: 5. Germline-derived CDR1 and CDR2 are LNHDA and SQIVND (reference sequence). The CDR3 has 15 residues. The whole variable domain, remainder taken from reference TRBV19 and TRBJ1-5, is DGGITQSPKYLFRKEGQNVTLSCEQNLNHDAMYWYRQDPGQGLRLIYYSQIVNDFQKGDIAEGYSVSREKKESFPLTVTSAQKNPTAFYLCASTDRAYSNQPQHFGDGTRLSIL.

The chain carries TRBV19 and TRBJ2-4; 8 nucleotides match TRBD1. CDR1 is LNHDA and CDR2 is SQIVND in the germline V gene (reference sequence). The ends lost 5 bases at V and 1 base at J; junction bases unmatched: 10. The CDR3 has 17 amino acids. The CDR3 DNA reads TGTGCCAGTAGTCCTGAATCCCGACAGGGGGCCAAAAACATTCAGTACTTC. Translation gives CASSPESRQGAKNIQYF.

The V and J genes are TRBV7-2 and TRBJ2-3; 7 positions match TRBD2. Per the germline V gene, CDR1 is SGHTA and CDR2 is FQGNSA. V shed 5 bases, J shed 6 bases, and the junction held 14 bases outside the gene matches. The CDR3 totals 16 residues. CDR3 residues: CASSPSGPIGGDTQYF. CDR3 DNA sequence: TGTGCCAGCAGCCCCAGCGGACCTATCGGGGGGGATACGCAGTATTTT.

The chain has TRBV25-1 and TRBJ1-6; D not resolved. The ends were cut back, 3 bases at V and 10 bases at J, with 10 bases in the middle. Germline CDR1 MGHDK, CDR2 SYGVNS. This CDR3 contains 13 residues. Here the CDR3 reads CASSDGGRSPLHF. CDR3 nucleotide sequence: TGTGCCAGCAGTGATGGCGGGAGATCACCCCTCCACTTT.

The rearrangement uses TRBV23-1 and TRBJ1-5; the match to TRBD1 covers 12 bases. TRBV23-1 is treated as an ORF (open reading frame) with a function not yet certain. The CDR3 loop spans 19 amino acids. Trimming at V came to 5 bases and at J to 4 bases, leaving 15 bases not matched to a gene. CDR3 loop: CASSSGTGGLGGPNQPQHF. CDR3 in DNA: TGCGCCAGCAGTAGCGGGACAGGGGGCCTAGGGGGCCCGAATCAGCCCCAGCATTTT.

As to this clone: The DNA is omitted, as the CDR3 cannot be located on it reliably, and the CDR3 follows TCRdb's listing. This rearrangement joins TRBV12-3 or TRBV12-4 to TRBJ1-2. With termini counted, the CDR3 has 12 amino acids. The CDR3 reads CASSFGAGTLDF.

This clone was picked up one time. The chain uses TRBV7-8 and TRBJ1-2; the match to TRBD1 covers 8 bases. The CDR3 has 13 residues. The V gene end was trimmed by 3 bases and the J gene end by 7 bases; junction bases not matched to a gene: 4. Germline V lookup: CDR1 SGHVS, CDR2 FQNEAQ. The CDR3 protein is CASSLSGGGGYTF. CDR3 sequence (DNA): TGTGCCAGCAGCTTGTCAGGGGGCGGTGGCTACACCTTC.